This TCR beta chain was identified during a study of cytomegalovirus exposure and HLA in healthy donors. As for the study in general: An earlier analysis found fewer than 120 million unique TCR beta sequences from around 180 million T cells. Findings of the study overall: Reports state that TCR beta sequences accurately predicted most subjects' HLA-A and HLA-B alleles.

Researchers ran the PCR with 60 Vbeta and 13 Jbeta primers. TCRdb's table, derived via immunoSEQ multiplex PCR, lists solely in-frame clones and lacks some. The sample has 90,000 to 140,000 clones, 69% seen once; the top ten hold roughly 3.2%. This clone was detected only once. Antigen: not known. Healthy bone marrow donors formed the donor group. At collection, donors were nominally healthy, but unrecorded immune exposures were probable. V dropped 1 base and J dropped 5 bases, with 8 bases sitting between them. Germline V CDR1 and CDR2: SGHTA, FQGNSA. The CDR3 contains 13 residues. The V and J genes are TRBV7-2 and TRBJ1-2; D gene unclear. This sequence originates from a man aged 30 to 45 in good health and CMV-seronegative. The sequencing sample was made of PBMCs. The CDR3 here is CASSLGISYGYTF. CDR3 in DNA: TGTGCCAGCAGCTTAGGAATTAGTTATGGCTACACCTTC.